This T cell receptor (beta chain) derives from a study of metastatic and nonmetastatic thyroid tumors. Every patient underwent thyroid surgery untreated. Many counts were recorded for this clone. MiXCR re-clonotyped the PCR reads for TCRdb. The sample lists roughly 59,000 clones, under 20% occurring once. The germline V gene has CDR1 SGHAT and CDR2 FQDESV (reference sequence). V was clipped by 1 base and J by 7 bases, with 8 bases between them. The CDR3 totals 13 residues. The source is a male donor with papillary thyroid cancer or a benign thyroid nodule (not recorded which). Some clones in this sample may be carry-over from other donors' samples. The sample consisted of blood. V usage is TRBV11-1 and J usage is TRBJ2-1; possible D gene TRBD1, 6 bases. DNA of the CDR3: TGTGCCAGCAGCTTAGTACAGGGAAATGAGCAGTTCTTC. Encoded protein: CASSLVQGNEQFF.